The T cell receptor (beta chain) under discussion was sequenced for a study of response to subunit inactivated influenza vaccine. TCRdb used MiXCR to reprocess the RT-PCR reads, holding one entry per CDR3 protein. The sample includes 500,000 to 600,000 distinct CDR3 sequences, 10% to 12% seen only once; the top ten take 11%. The CDR3 runs 13 residues. Germline loops: CDR1 SEHNR, CDR2 FQNEAQ (reference sequence). The V gene lost 5 bases and the J gene lost 3 bases, with 8 bases spanning the gap. The same sample was also studied in work on T cells expressing NK-cell markers. That publication notes: Synthesis of TCR beta cDNA relied on 5'RACE template switching carrying UMIs. Underlying the TCR beta repertoires were sorted CD3+CD56+NKG2C+, CD3+CD56+NKG2C- and CD3+CD56-NKG2C+ T cells.

Sequenced here: PBMCs from blood, sampled on the day of vaccination. The chain recombines TRBV7-9 with TRBJ1-5, with D unresolved. This TCR was sampled from a man between 45 and 60 years old who received an inactivated influenza vaccine. CDR3 DNA sequence: TGTGCCAGCAGCCAACCCCCCAATCAGCCCCAGCATTTT. As protein: CASSQPPNQPQHF.